This T cell receptor (beta chain) is from a study of radiotherapy plus CTLA-4 blockade in lung cancer. Germline CDR1 SGHNT, CDR2 YENEEA. This CDR3 region has 14 residues. After removal of 5 bases from V and 0 bases from J, the junction contained 1 base not matched to a gene. This clone was recorded once. Assay used: immunoSEQ multiplex PCR; TCRdb lists only in-frame clones, some missing. This repertoire shows tens of thousands of clones, approximately 80% found once; its top ten account for about 2.5%. This sample comprised peripheral blood, obtained from a patient treated with radiotherapy plus ipilimumab. The chain employs TRBV11-3 and TRBJ1-2; 9 bases agree with TRBD1. This TCR derives from a human donor with non-small cell lung cancer whose response to radiotherapy plus ipilimumab could not be evaluated. DNA for the CDR3: TGTGCCAGCAGCGGACAGGGGCCTAACTATGGCTACACCTTC. It translates to CASSGQGPNYGYTF.